Described below is a single T cell receptor (beta chain) sequence and its context. Its specificity is not known. This specimen comes from a study of cytomegalovirus exposure and HLA in healthy donors. General study findings and limits: Most likely, a cluster of highly shared sequence variants arose as a sequencing artifact. Per a later analysis, 15,000 to 20,000 TCR beta sequences showed association with HLA alleles at 0.05 false discovery rate.

The CDR3 is 16 amino acids. J was trimmed by 0 bases and V by 0 bases; bases with no gene match: 5. Germline V lookup: CDR1 SGHTS, CDR2 YDEGEE. These donors, healthy bone marrow donors, were studied. The study ran its PCR with 60 Vbeta and 13 Jbeta primers. Method: immunoSEQ multiplex PCR; TCRdb's copy keeps in-frame clones and lacks some. Here the sample spans about 140,000 clones, 70% to 80% being singletons. This receptor was identified in a female donor in good health and CMV-seronegative. The sequenced sample was PBMCs. The chain couples TRBV5-8 to TRBJ2-5, with TRBD2 matching 7 bases. The CDR3 loop reads CASSLVRGGYQETQYF. CDR3 bases: TGTGCCAGCAGCTTGGTTCGGGGAGGGTACCAAGAGACCCAGTACTTC.